The 19 T cell receptor beta chains below come from one sample, sequenced in a study of cytomegalovirus exposure and HLA in healthy donors. The primer mix had 60 Vbeta and 13 Jbeta primers. TCRdb's copy holds only in-frame clones and misses some; the assay was immunoSEQ multiplex PCR. The data hold about 170,000 clones, with about 85% observed a single time. The sample was PBMCs. Receptors were obtained from a man aged 30 to 45 in good health and CMV-seropositive.

The chain combines TRBV27 with TRBJ2-1; D perhaps matches TRBD2 (5 bases). This CDR3 has 15 residues. V was clipped by 3 bases and J by 4 bases, with 13 bases between them. Germline CDR1 is MNHEY and CDR2 is SMNVEV (reference sequence). The CDR3 spells CASSFGLAVYNEQFF. In DNA form, the CDR3 reads TGTGCCAGCAGTTTCGGGCTAGCAGTTTACAATGAGCAGTTCTTC.

The chain carries TRBV19 and TRBJ2-1, with 9 bases identical to TRBD2. The CDR3 runs 17 residues. V shed 5 bases and J 5 bases; nucleotides not matched to a gene: 13. The germline V gene has CDR1 LNHDA and CDR2 SQIVND (reference sequence). CDR3 coding DNA: TGTGCCAGTAGTCCTCGAATAGGTAGCGGGAGAAACAATGAGCAGTTCTTC. Translation gives CASSPRIGSGRNNEQFF.

The chain combines TRBV9 with TRBJ2-3; perhaps TRBD2 as D (5 bases). The CDR3 has 15 residues. Trimming shortened V by 4 bases and J by 0 bases, and 12 bases separated the two germline ends. Germline V gives CDR1 SGDLS, CDR2 YYNGEE. Written as DNA, the CDR3 is TGTGCCAGCAGCCGGAGGACGCTTAGCACAGATACGCAGTATTTT. Protein: CASSRRTLSTDTQYF.

The gene calls are TRBV6-6 and TRBJ2-3, with 8 nucleotides matching TRBD2. CDR1 and CDR2 from the germline V gene are MNHNY and SVGAGI (reference sequence). CDR3 length: 13 residues. After removal of 6 bases from V and 9 bases from J, the junction contained 8 bases not matched to a gene. The CDR3 loop is CASSHPGGETQYF. The CDR3 coding sequence is TGTGCCAGCAGCCATCCGGGGGGGGAAACGCAGTATTTT.

J is TRBJ2-3 and V is TRBV19; D remains ambiguous. CDR3 length equals 13 residues. The V gene's germline CDR1 is LNHDA and CDR2 SQIVND (reference sequence). The V and J ends lost 3 bases and 4 bases respectively, with 8 bases between them. The CDR3 nucleotides read TGTGCCAGTAGTATTATAGCAGCAGATACGCAGTATTTT. As protein: CASSIIAADTQYF. The full variable domain, with the rest looked up from reference TRBV19 and TRBJ2-3, is DGGITQSPKYLFRKEGQNVTLSCEQNLNHDAMYWYRQDPGQGLRLIYYSQIVNDFQKGDIAEGYSVSREKKESFPLTVTSAQKNPTAFYLCASSIIAADTQYFGPGTRLTVL.

The J gene is TRBJ2-2, the V gene TRBV6-5; TRBD1 matches at 10 bases. J lost 5 bases, V lost 6 bases, and 6 bases had no gene match. CDR3 length: 15 amino acids. Germline CDR1 reads MNHEY; CDR2 reads SVGAGI. Written as DNA, the CDR3 is TGTGCCAGCAGAAAGGACAGGGGGTTAACCGGGGAGCTGTTTTTT. This translates into CASRKDRGLTGELFF.

This clone was counted a few times. This chain links TRBV7-3 with TRBJ2-2; 8 bases match TRBD2. The trim removed 0 bases at V and 6 bases at J, leaving 6 bases unmatched. The CDR3 runs to 16 residues. Germline lookup yields CDR1 SGHTA and CDR2 FQGTGA. CDR3 loop: CASSLTGTSRAGELFF. CDR3 nucleotides: TGTGCCAGCAGCTTAACTGGGACTAGTAGGGCCGGGGAGCTGTTTTTT.

The rearrangement links TRBV5-4 to TRBJ2-7; a possible D gene is TRBD2 (6 bases). V lost 2 bases to trimming and J lost 9 bases, with 15 bases between them. The CDR3 has 13 amino acids. Germline V lookup: CDR1 SGHNT, CDR2 YYREEE (reference sequence). Here the CDR3 reads CASSLSPLGGQYV. The CDR3, as DNA: TGTGCCAGCAGCTTATCTCCCCTGGGAGGGCAGTACGTC.

J is TRBJ2-4 and V is TRBV2; 9 positions match TRBD2. The V segment lost 5 bases and the J segment 7 bases; nucleotides outside the gene matches: 9. This CDR3 comprises 15 residues. CDR1 is SNHLY, CDR2 FYNNEI, per germline. CDR3 loop: CASSTHLAGANIQYF. CDR3 nucleotide sequence: TGTGCCAGCAGTACCCACTTAGCGGGAGCGAACATTCAGTACTTC.

The chain is built from TRBV25-1 and TRBJ1-3; a possible D gene is TRBD1 (6 bases). This CDR3 is 15 amino acids long. V dropped 0 bases and J dropped 2 bases, with 8 bases sitting between them. Germline CDR1 and CDR2: MGHDK and SYGVNS. CDR3 DNA sequence: TGTGCCAGCAGTGAATATAAGGGGGCTGGAAACACCATATATTTT. Amino acids: CASSEYKGAGNTIYF.

The chain combines TRBV27 with TRBJ1-3, with D unclear. The V gene's germline CDR1 is MNHEY and CDR2 SMNVEV (reference sequence). Trimming shortened V by 9 bases and J by 0 bases, and 9 bases separated the two germline ends. The CDR3 has 13 residues. The CDR3 DNA sequence: TGTGCCAGTTGGGCGAACTCTGGAAACACCATATATTTT. Amino acids: CASWANSGNTIYF.

This clone has more than one count but fewer than ten. This chain links TRBV6-1 with TRBJ1-1, with D unclear. V dropped 9 bases and J dropped 1 base, with 12 bases sitting between them. The CDR3 is 13 amino acids. Per germline, CDR1 MNHNS and CDR2 SASEGT. The CDR3 bases are TGTGCCAGTCAGATCAGCGAGAACACTGAAGCTTTCTTT. This sequence encodes CASQISENTEAFF.

The chain is built from TRBV13 and TRBJ2-3; tentatively, D is TRBD2 (5 bases). Trimming cost V 5 bases and J 2 bases, with 14 bases left between them. The length of the CDR3 is 15 residues. Germline V gene data show CDR1 as PRHDT and CDR2 as FYEKMQ (reference sequence). The CDR3 nucleotides read TGTGCCAGCAGCCGACTGGAGAGGGACACAGATACGCAGTATTTT. This gives the protein CASSRLERDTDTQYF.

This chain connects TRBV5-5 to TRBJ2-3, with D maybe TRBD2 (6 bases). Germline V gives CDR1 SGHKS, CDR2 YYEKEE (reference sequence). This CDR3 has 16 amino acids. V lost 1 base and J 4 bases, leaving 16 bases between the germline ends. The CDR3 nucleotides read TGTGCCAGCAGCTTGCGATTTAGCGGCACGCCAGATACGCAGTATTTT. Translating gives CASSLRFSGTPDTQYF.

This clone was picked up one time. The chain carries TRBV19 and TRBJ2-2; D may be TRBD1 (6 bases). Per germline, CDR1 LNHDA and CDR2 SQIVND (reference sequence). The CDR3 covers 13 residues. Trimming took off 9 bases at V and 7 bases at J, with 15 bases between the two ends. CDR3 nucleotides: TGTGCCAGCTCTCAGGGGAACCGCGGGGAGCTGTTTTTT. This translates into CASSQGNRGELFF.

This rearrangement joins TRBV6-5 to TRBJ1-2; possibly TRBD1 for D (5 bases). The CDR3 runs to 13 residues. V lost 6 bases and J 1 base, leaving 9 bases between the germline ends. Germline CDR1 reads MNHEY; CDR2 reads SVGAGI. DNA of the CDR3: TGTGCCAGCAGCCTCGGGGGTAACTATGGCTACACCTTC. Its translation: CASSLGGNYGYTF.

This rearrangement joins TRBV11-3 to TRBJ2-2; 8 nucleotides line up with TRBD1. V was clipped by 2 bases and J by 4 bases; unmatched bases: 6. The germline V gene has CDR1 SGHNT and CDR2 YENEEA. CDR3 length equals 16 residues. In DNA form, the CDR3 reads TGTGCCAGCAGCTTATACAGGGGGTCCCCCACCGGGGAGCTGTTTTTT. Protein product: CASSLYRGSPTGELFF.

J is TRBJ2-3 and V is TRBV6-5, with TRBD1 matching over 7 bases. The trim removed 5 bases at V and 2 bases at J, leaving 4 bases unmatched. The CDR3 has 14 residues. The germline V gene encodes CDR1 MNHEY and CDR2 SVGAGI. In nucleotides, the CDR3 is TGTGCCAGCAGTCCACAGGGGTCCACAGATACGCAGTATTTT. Residues: CASSPQGSTDTQYF.

The chain carries TRBV28 and TRBJ2-7; tentative D call: TRBD2 (5 bases). There are 12 residues in the CDR3. The germline V gene has CDR1 MDHEN and CDR2 SYDVKM. Trimming pared 5 bases from V and 3 bases from J, leaving 8 bases between. CDR3 sequence (DNA): TGTGCCAGCAGTCGAGGGCGCTACGAGCAGTACGTC. This gives the protein CASSRGRYEQYV.